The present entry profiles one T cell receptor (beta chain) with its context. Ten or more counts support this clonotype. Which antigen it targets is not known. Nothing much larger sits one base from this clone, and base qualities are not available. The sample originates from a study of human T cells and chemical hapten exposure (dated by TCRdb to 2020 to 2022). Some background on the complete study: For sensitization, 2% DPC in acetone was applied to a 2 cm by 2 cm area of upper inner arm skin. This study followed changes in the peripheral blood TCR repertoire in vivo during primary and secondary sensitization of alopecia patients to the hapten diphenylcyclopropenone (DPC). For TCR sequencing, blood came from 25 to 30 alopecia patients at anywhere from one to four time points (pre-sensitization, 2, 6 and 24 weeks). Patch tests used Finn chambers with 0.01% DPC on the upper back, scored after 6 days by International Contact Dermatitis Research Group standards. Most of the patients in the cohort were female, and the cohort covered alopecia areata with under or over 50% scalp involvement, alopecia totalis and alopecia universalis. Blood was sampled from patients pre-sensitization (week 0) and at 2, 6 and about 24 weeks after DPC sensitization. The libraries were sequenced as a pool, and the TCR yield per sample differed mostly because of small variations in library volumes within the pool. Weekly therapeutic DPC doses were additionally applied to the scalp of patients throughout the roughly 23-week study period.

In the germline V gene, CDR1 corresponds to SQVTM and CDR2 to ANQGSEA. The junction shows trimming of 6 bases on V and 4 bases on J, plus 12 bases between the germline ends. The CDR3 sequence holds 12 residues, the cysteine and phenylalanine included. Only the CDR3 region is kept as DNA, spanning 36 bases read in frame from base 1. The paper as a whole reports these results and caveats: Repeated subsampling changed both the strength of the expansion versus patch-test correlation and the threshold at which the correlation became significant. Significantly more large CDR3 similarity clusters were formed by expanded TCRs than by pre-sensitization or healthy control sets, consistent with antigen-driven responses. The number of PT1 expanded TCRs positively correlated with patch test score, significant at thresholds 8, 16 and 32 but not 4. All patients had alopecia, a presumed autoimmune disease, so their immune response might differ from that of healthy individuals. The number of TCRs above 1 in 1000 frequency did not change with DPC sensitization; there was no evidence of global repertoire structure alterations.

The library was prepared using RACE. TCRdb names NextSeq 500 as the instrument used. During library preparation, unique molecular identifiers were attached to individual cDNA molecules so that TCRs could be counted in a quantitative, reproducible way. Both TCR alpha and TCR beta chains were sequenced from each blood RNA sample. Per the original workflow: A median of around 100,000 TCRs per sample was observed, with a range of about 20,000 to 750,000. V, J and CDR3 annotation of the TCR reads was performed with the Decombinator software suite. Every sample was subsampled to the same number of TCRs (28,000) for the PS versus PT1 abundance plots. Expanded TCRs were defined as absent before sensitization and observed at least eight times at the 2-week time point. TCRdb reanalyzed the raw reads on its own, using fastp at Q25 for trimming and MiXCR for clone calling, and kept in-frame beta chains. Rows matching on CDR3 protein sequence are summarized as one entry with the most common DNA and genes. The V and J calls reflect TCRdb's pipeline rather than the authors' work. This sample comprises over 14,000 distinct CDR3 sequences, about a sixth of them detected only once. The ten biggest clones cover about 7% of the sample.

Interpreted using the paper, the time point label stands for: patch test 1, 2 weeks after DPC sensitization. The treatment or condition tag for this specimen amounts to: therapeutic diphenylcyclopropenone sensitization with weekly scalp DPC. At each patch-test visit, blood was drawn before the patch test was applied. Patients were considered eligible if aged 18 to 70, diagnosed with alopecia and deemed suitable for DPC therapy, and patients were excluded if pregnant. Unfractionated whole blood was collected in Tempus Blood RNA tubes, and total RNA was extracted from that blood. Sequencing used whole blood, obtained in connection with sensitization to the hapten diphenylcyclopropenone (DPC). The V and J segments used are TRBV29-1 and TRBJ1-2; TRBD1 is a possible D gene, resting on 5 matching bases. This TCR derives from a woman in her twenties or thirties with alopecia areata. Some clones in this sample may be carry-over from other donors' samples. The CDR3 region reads CSVPNRGYGYTF. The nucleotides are TGCAGCGTCCCGAATAGGGGCTATGGCTACACCTTC. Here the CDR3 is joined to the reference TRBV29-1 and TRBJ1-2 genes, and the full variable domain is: SAVISQKPSRDICQRGTSLTIQCQVDSQVTMMFWYRQQPGQSLTLIATANQGSEATYESGFVIDKFPISRPNLTFSTLTVSNMSPEDSSIYLCSVPNRGYGYTFGSGTRLTVV.